This TCR beta chain was recovered during a study of T cell responses to AZD1222 COVID-19 vaccine. About the study: Second-dose groups at about 4 or about 12 weeks were pooled. Study-level findings and limits: Among spike-specific TCRs, nearly half reportedly target unmutated variant regions. Baseline seropositivity occurred in only 5 to 7 AZD1222 recipients. Spike-spanning, vaccine-associated CD4 TCRs were dominant at 160-218 and 743-854.

As to this clone: Its target is unknown.

Assay used: immunoSEQ multiplex PCR; TCRdb lists only in-frame clones, some missing. This table holds under 60,000 clones, about 80% found once. This TCR came from an adult in good health. The sample here was peripheral blood, taken on day 0 of AZD1222 vaccination.

The chain's CDR3 is CASGLRDASNTGELFF. In DNA, the CDR3 is TGTGCTAGTGGTTTAAGGGACGCCTCGAACACCGGGGAGCTGTTTTTT. The chain is built from TRBV12-5 and TRBJ2-2; perhaps D is TRBD1 or TRBD2 (5 bases each). In germline, CDR1 is LGHNT, CDR2 FRNRAP. The CDR3 extends over 16 amino acids. Between the trimmed V and J ends, which lost 3 bases and 0 bases, there was a span of 11 bases.